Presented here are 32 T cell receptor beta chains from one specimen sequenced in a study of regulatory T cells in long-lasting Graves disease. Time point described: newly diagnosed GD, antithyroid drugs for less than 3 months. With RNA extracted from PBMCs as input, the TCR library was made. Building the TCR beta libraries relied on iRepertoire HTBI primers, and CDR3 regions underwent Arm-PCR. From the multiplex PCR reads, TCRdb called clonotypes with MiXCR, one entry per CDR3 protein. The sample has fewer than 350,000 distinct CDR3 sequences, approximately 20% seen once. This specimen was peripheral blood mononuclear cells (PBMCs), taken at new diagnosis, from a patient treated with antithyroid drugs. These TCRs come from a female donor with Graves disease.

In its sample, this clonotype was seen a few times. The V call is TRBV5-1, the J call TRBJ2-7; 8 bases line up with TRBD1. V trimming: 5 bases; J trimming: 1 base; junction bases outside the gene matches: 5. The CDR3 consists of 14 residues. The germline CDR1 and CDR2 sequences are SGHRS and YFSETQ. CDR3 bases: TGCGCCAGCAGGAGTGGACAGGGTTCCTACGAGCAGTACTTC. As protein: CASRSGQGSYEQYF. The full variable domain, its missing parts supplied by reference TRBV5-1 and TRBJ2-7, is KAGVTQTPRYLIKTRGQQVTLSCSPISGHRSVSWYQQTPGQGLQFLFEYFSETQRNKGNFPGRFSGRQFSNSRSEMNVSTLELGDSALYLCASRSGQGSYEQYFGPGTRLTVT.

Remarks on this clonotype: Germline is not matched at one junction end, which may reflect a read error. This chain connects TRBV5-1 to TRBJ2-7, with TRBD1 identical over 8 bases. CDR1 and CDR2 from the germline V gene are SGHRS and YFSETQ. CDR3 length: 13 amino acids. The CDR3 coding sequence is TGTGCCAGCAGCTTTGACAGGGGCTACGAGCAGTACTTC. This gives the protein CASSFDRGYEQYF. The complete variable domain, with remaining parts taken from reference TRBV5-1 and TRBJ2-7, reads KAGVTQTPRYLIKTRGQQVTLSCSPISGHRSVSWYQQTPGQGLQFLFEYFSETQRNKGNFPGRFSGRQFSNSRSEMNVSTLELGDSALYLCASSFDRGYEQYFGPGTRLTVT.

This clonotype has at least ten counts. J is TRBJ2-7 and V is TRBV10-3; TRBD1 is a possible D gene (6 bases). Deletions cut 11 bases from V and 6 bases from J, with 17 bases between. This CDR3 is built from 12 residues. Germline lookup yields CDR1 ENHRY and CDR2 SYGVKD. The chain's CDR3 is CASETGLSEQYF. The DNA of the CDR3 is TGTGCCTCCGAGACAGGCCTGAGCGAGCAGTACTTC.

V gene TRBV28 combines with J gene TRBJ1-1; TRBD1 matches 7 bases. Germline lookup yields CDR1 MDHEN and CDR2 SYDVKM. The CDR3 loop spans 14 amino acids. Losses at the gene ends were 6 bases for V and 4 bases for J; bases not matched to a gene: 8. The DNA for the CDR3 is TGTGCCAGCAGGGCGCCGGGACAGAGCACTGAAGCTTTCTTT. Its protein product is CASRAPGQSTEAFF.

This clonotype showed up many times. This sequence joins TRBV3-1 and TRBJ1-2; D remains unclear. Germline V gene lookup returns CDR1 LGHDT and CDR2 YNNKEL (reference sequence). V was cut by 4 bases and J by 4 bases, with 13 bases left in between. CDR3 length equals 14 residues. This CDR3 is CASSPADSAYGYTF. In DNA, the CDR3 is TGTGCCAGCAGCCCAGCGGACTCGGCCTATGGCTACACCTTC.

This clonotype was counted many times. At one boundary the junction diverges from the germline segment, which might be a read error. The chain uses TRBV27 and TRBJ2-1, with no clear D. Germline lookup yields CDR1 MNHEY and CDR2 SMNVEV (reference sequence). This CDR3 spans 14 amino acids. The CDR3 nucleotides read TGTGCCACCAGTCTGTCCCTTTGGGGCAATGAGCAGTTCTTC. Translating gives CATSLSLWGNEQFF.

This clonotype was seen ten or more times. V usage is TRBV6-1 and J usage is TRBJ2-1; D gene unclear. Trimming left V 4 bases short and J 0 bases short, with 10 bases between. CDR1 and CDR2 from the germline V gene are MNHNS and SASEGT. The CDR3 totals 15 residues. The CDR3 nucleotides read TGTGCCAGCAGTGTTTGGGGAAGCTCCTACAATGAGCAGTTCTTC. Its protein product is CASSVWGSSYNEQFF.

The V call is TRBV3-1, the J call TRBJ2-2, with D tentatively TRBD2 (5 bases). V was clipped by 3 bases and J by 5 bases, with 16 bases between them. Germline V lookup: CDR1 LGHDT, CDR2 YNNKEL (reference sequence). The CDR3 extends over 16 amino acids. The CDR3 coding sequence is TGTGCCAGCAGCCAGCCGAGGGTCGTGGTAACCGGGGAGCTGTTTTTT. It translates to CASSQPRVVVTGELFF.

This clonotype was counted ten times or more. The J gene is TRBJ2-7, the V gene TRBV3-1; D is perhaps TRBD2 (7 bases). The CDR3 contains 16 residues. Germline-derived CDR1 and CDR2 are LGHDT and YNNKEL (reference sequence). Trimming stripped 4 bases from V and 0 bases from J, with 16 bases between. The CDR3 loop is CASSPGTGGLSYEQYF. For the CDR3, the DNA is TGTGCCAGCAGCCCCGGTACGGGGGGCCTCTCCTACGAGCAGTACTTC.

The CDR3 region has the DNA TGTGCCAGTAGTTCCAGACTAGCGGGAGGGGGAAACGAGCAGTACTTC. Translated: CASSSRLAGGGNEQYF. The J gene is TRBJ2-7, the V gene TRBV19; 14 bases are a match to TRBD2. V gave up 5 bases and J gave up 5 bases; unmatched junction bases: 8. This CDR3 region has 16 residues. CDR1 is LNHDA, CDR2 SQIVND, per germline (reference sequence).

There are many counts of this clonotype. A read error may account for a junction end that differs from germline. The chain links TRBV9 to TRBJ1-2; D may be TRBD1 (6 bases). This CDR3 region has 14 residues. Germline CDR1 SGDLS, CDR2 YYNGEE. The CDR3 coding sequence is TGCGCCAGCAGCTCTAAACAGGGAACATATGGCTACACCTTC. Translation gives CASSSKQGTYGYTF.

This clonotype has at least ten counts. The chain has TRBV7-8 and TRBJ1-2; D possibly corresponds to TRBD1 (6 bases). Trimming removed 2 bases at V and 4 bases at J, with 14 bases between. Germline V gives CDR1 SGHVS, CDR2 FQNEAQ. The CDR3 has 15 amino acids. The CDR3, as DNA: TGTGCCAGCAGCTTAACGGACAGATCGGGCTATGGCTACACCTTC. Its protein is CASSLTDRSGYGYTF.

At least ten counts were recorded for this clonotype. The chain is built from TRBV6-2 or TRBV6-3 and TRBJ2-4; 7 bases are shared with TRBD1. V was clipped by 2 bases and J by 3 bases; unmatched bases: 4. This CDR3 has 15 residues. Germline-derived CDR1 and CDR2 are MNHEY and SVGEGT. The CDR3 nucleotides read TGTGCCAGCAGTTACGACAGGGACGGCAAAAACATTCAGTACTTC. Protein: CASSYDRDGKNIQYF.

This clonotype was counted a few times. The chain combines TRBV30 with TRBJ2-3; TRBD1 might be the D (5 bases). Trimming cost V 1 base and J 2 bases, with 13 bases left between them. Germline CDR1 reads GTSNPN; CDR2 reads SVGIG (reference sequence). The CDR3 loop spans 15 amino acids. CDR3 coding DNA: TGTGCCTGGAGTGAGTTAGGACAATACACAGATACGCAGTATTTT. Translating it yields CAWSELGQYTDTQYF.

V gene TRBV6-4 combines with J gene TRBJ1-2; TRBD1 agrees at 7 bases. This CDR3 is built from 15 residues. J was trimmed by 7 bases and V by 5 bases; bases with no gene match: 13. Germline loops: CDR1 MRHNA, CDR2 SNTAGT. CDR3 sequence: CASSHWGQNPRGYTF. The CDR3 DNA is TGTGCCAGCAGTCATTGGGGACAGAACCCCCGTGGCTACACCTTC.

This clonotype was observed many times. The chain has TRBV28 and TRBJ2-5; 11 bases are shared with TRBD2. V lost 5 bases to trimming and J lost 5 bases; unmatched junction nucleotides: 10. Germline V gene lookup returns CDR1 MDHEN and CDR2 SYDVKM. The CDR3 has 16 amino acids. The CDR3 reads CASSGEGLADTETQYF. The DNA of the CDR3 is TGTGCCAGCAGTGGGGAGGGACTAGCGGACACGGAGACCCAGTACTTC. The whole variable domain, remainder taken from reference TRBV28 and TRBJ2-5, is DVKVTQSSRYLVKRTGEKVFLECVQDMDHENMFWYRQDPGLGLRLIYFSYDVKMKEKGDIPEGYSVSREKKERFSLILESASTNQTSMYLCASSGEGLADTETQYFGPGTRLLVL.

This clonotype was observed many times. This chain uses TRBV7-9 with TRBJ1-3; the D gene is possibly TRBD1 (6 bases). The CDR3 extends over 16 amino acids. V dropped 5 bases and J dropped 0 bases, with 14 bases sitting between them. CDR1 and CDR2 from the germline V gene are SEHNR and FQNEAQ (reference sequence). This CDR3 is CASSPFPGHSGNTIYF. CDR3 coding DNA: TGTGCCAGCAGCCCGTTTCCGGGACACTCTGGAAACACCATATATTTT.

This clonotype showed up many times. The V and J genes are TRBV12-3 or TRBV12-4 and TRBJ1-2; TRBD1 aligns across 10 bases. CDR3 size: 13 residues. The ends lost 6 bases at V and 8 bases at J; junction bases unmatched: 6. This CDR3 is CASSTDRGPGYTF. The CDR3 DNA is TGTGCCAGCAGCACCGACAGGGGGCCCGGCTACACCTTC.

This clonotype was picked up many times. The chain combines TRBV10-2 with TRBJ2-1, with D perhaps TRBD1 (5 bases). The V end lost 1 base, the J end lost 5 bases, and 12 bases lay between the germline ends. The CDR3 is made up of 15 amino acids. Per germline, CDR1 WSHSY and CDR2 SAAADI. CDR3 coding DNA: TGCGCCAGCAGTGAGTTCGTCCAGGGTGACAATGAGCAGTTCTTC. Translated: CASSEFVQGDNEQFF.

The CDR3 is CASSRGVSGYNEQFF. Written as DNA, the CDR3 is TGCGCCAGCAGCCGAGGGGTTTCAGGCTACAATGAGCAGTTCTTC. This sequence joins TRBV5-1 and TRBJ2-1, with D perhaps given as TRBD1 or TRBD2 (5 bases each). The V and J ends lost 4 bases and 3 bases respectively, with 14 bases between them. This CDR3 is built from 15 residues. CDR1 and CDR2 from the germline V gene are SGHRS and YFSETQ. The whole variable domain, remainder taken from reference TRBV5-1 and TRBJ2-1, is KAGVTQTPRYLIKTRGQQVTLSCSPISGHRSVSWYQQTPGQGLQFLFEYFSETQRNKGNFPGRFSGRQFSNSRSEMNVSTLELGDSALYLCASSRGVSGYNEQFFGPGTRLTVL.

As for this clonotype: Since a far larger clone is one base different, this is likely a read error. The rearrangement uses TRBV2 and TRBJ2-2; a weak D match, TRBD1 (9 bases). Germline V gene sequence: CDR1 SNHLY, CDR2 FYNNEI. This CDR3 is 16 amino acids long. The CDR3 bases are TGTACCAGCAGTGAAGCGGGGGACAGGGTGTCCGGGGAGCTGTTTTTT. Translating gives CTSSEAGDRVSGELFF.

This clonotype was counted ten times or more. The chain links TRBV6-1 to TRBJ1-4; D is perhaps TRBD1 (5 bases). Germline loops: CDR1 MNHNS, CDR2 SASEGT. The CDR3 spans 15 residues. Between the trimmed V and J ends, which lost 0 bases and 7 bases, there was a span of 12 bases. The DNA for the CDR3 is TGTGCCAGCAGTGAAGCGGGGGGGGGGAGTGAAAAACTGTTTTTT. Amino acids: CASSEAGGGSEKLFF.

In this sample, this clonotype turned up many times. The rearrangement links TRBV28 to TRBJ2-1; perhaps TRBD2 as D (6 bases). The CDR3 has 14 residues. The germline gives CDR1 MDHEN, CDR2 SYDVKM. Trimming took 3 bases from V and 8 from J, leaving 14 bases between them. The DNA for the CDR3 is TGTGCCAGCAGTTTTGCGGGGAGGATTGATGAGCAGTTCTTC. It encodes CASSFAGRIDEQFF.

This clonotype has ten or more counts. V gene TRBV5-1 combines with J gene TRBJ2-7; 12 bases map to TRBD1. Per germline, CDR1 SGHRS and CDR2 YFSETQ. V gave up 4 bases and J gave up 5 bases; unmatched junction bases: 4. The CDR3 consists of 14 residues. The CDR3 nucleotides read TGCGCCAGCAGCAGGGGACAGGGGGCTGACGAGCAGTACTTC. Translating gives CASSRGQGADEQYF.

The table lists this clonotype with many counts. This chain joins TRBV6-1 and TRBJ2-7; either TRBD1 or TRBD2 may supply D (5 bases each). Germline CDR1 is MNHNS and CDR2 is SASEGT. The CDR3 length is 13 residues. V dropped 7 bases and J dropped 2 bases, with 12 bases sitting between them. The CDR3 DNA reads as TGTGCCAGCACTCCCAGGGAGACCTACGAGCAGTACTTC. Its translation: CASTPRETYEQYF.

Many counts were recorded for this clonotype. The DNA for the CDR3 is TGCAGTGCTATTGGTGGAACAAACAATGAGCAGTTCTTC. It is translated as CSAIGGTNNEQFF. This rearrangement joins TRBV20-1 to TRBJ2-1; D uncertain. This CDR3 has 13 amino acids. Germline-derived CDR1 and CDR2 are DFQATT and SNEGSKA (reference sequence). Between the trimmed V and J ends, which lost 4 bases and 5 bases, there was a span of 12 bases.

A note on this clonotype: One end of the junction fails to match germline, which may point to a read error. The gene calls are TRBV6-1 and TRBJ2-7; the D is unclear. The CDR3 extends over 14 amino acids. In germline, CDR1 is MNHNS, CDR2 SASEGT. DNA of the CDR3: TGTGCCAGCAGTAGCGAGGACGGTAAGAACGAGCGGTACTTC. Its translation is CASSSEDGKNERYF.

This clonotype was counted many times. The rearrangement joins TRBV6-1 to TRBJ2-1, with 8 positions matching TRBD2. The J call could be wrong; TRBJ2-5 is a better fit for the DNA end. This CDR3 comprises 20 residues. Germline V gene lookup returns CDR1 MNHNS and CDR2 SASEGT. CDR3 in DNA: TGTGCCAGCAGTGATTTCAGGGGATACGTCGCGGGAGGCCTGCAAGAGACCCAGTACTTC. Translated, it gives CASSDFRGYVAGGLQETQYF.

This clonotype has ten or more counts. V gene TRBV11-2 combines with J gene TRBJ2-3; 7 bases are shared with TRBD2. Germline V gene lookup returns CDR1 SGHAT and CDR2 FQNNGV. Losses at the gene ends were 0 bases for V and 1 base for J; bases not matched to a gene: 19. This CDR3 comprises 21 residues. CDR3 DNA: TGTGCCAGCAGCTTAGATCGGGCGGGAGTAATGTCGTTAGCCGGCACAGATACGCAGTATTTT. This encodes CASSLDRAGVMSLAGTDTQYF.

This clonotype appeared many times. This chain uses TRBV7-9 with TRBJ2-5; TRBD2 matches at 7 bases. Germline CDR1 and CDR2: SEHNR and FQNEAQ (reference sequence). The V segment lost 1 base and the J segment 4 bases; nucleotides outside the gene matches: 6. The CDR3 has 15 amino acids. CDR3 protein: CASSLVTGGGETQYF. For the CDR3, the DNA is TGTGCCAGCAGCTTAGTTACAGGCGGGGGAGAGACCCAGTACTTC.

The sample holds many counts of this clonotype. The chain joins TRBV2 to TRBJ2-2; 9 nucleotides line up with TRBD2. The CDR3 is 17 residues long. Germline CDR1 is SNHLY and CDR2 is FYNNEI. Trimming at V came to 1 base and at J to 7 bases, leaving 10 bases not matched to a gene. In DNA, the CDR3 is TGTGCCAGCAGTGAAGAATCGGCTAGCGGGATGGGCGGGGAGCTGTTTTTT. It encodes CASSEESASGMGGELFF. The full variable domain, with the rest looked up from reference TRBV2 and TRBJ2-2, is EPEVTQTPSHQVTQMGQEVILRCVPISNHLYFYWYRQILGQKVEFLVSFYNNEISEKSEIFDDQFSVERPDGSNFTLKIRSTKLEDSAMYFCASSEESASGMGGELFFGEGSRLTVL.

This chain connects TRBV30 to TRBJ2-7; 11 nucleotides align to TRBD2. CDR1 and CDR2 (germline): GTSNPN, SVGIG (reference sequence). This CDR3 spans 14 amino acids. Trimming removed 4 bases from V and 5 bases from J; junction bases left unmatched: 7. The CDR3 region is CAWKVAGGWDEQYF. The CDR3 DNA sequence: TGTGCCTGGAAGGTAGCGGGAGGGTGGGACGAGCAGTACTTC.